A selection of T cell receptor beta chains follows, all from one sample in a study of shared T cell receptors in the human thymus. TCRdb's copy holds only in-frame clones and misses some; the assay was immunoSEQ multiplex PCR. This table has more than 550,000 clones, around 85% appearing once. This sample was shared with a second study, whose subject was human thymus T cells.

The sequencing input was thymocytes. The receptors were sampled from a girl in the first two years of life with a congenital heart defect. Both conserved end residues are part of each CDR3. D genes are given only for firm matches.

NA	TRBV6-5	TRBJ1-1	CASSYDRNTEAFF
TRBD1	TRBV5-1	TRBJ1-3	CASSLARDRGNSGNTIYF
NA	TRBV7-8	TRBJ2-5	CASSLGSKETQYF
TRBD2	TRBV27	TRBJ2-1	CASSAGTSGGMEQFF
TRBD2	TRBV2	TRBJ2-1	CASGRLAGDNEQFF
NA	TRBV29-1	TRBJ1-1	CSVELTTRVPRRGTEAFF
TRBD1	TRBV5-8	TRBJ1-1	CASSCRSGGPDEAFF
TRBD1	TRBV2	TRBJ1-1	CASSPIPGQDTEAFF
NA	TRBV28	TRBJ2-1	CASSFPGTHEQFF
NA	TRBV30	TRBJ1-4	CAWSGEGAGEKLFF
TRBD2	TRBV4-3	TRBJ2-3	CASSQDPGLAGGPLGTDTQYF
NA	TRBV5-6	TRBJ2-7	CASRIGAGARLSYEQYF
NA	TRBV5-1	TRBJ2-7	CASSLAGSYEQYF
TRBD2	TRBV27	TRBJ2-1	CASSLSLAGINNEQFF
NA	TRBV2	TRBJ2-1	CASSIKVRGAGSYNEQFF
NA	TRBV25-1	TRBJ1-3	CATQPRDTIYF
TRBD1	TRBV6-5	TRBJ1-1	CASSRVTGVNTEAFF
TRBD1	TRBV10-3	TRBJ1-4	CAISVRDTGEVSTNEKLFF
TRBD1	TRBV27	TRBJ1-1	CASSGKKSDRDTEAFF
NA	TRBV13	TRBJ1-1	CASSFRGFPGAFF
NA	TRBV7-2	NA	CASSQHFTGELFF
TRBD1	TRBV9	TRBJ1-6	CASSGGDSPVNSPLHF
TRBD1	TRBV7-8	TRBJ1-5	CASSRQDRGYQPQHF
TRBD2	TRBV25-1	TRBJ2-1	CASLGAGEFNEQFF
TRBD2	TRBV4-2	TRBJ2-3	CASSQEGLGGTDTQYF
NA	TRBV5-1	TRBJ2-2	CASTISFIRGHQNTGELFF
NA	TRBV7-2	TRBJ1-3	CASSPHWAVGTGNTIYF
TRBD1	TRBV2	TRBJ1-2	CASLRDRVLRYGYTF
TRBD1	TRBV7-6	TRBJ2-1	CASSLDRSLGQDVYNEQFF
NA	TRBV6-1	TRBJ1-1	CASTLWTENTEAFF
NA	TRBV27	TRBJ1-1	CASSLSGGDTEAFF
TRBD2	TRBV7-9	TRBJ2-1	CASSLARGVSYNEQFF
TRBD1	TRBV6-1	TRBJ1-6	CASSEAFGSGQLRSPPLHF
TRBD1	TRBV27	TRBJ1-2	CASSFGGGQGYTF
NA	TRBV5-8	TRBJ1-6	CALSDSPLHF
TRBD2	TRBV28	TRBJ2-5	CASSPRLAGGRGVETQYF
TRBD2	TRBV4-3	TRBJ2-1	CASSSGLAGGYNEQFF
TRBD1	TRBV29-1	TRBJ1-3	CSVEVGQGPSGNTIYF
NA	TRBV27	TRBJ1-5	CASSPRTGSGPQHF
NA	TRBV5-6	TRBJ2-3	CASLRGRDTSCTDTQYF
TRBD1	TRBV25-1	TRBJ1-4	CASRQGVNEKLFF
TRBD1	TRBV7-9	TRBJ1-1	CASSPGGGLTEAFF
NA	TRBV6-5	TRBJ1-5	CASSYSITQAGQPQHF
NA	TRBV5-1	TRBJ1-1	CASSPMGTPSRDTEAFF
TRBD1	TRBV10-3	TRBJ2-1	CAIRKTGMGYNEQFF